The T cell receptor (beta chain) under discussion was sequenced for a study of blood T cell repertoires in COVID-19. Per the authors' pipeline: Reference gene primers were amplified, and this amplification served to estimate nucleated cell counts. Profiling relied on immunoSEQ multiplex PCR, and the TCRdb table lists in-frame clones only, not all of them. D and trimming were read from the DNA, whereas the V and J calls and clone size are those reported in that table. The table records around 260,000 clones, 84% of them present only once. The table lists this clone with a count of one. V shed 4 bases, J shed 6 bases, and the junction held 14 bases outside the gene matches. CDR1 is SGHDT, CDR2 YYEEEE, per germline. The CDR3 totals 16 residues.

This clonotype originated in a man in his sixties with acute or convalescent COVID-19. V usage is TRBV5-6 and J usage is TRBJ1-1; 8 nucleotides agree with TRBD1. Specimen: peripheral blood. The CDR3 coding sequence is TGTGCCAGCAGCCTCTTAGCGACAGGGGCACTATCTGAAGCTTTCTTT. It specifies CASSLLATGALSEAFF.